This paragraph covers one TCR beta chain sequence. Other DNA sequences in the same sample also yield this CDR3. This sample was included in a study of PD-L1 blockade in urothelial cancer. Study in general: Once treatment had started, blood was analyzed at 3 weeks (second dose) and again at 6 weeks.

Sample numbers ranged from 1 to 8 per patient, encompassing pretreatment and on-treatment collections. The CDR3 has 14 residues. CDR1 and CDR2 from the germline V gene are KGHSH and LQKENI. The J segment lost 7 bases and the V segment lost 1 base, leaving 2 bases of the junction unmatched. The assay was immunoSEQ multiplex PCR, and TCRdb's table has in-frame clones only and misses some. Found here are some 45,000 clones, approximately 90% of them singletons; the top ten hold 3.9%. The rearrangement joins TRBV18 to TRBJ2-1; 9 bases are a match to TRBD2. The sample consisted of PBMCs, taken around atezolizumab (anti-PD-L1) treatment. The clonotype was recovered from an elderly man with urothelial cancer. This CDR3 is CASSPLAGDNEQFF. DNA of the CDR3: TGTGCCAGCTCACCACTAGCGGGAGATAATGAGCAGTTCTTC.